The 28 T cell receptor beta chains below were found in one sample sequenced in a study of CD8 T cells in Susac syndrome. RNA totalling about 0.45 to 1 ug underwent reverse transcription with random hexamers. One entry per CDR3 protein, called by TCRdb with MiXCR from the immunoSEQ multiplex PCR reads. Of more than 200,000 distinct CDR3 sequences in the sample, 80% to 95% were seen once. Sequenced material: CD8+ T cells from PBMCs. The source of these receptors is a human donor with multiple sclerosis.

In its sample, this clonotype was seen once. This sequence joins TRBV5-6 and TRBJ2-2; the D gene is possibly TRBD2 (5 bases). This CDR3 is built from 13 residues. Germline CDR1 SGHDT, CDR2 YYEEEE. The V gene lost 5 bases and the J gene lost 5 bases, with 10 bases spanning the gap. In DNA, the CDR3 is TGTGCCAGCAGATTCCGGGGAACCGGGGAGCTGTTTTTT. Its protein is CASRFRGTGELFF.

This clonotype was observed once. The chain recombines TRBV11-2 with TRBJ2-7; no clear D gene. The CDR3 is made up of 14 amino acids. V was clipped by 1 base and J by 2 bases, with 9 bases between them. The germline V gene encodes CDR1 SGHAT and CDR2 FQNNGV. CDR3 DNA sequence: TGTGCCAGCAGCTTAGTATTGGGAACCTACGAGCAGTACTTC. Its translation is CASSLVLGTYEQYF.

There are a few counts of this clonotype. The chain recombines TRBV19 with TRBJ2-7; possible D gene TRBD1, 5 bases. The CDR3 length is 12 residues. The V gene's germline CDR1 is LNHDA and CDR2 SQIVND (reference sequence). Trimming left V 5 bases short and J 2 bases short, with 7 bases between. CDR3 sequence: CASSSGPYEQYF. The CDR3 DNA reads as TGTGCCAGTAGTTCAGGGCCCTACGAGCAGTACTTC.

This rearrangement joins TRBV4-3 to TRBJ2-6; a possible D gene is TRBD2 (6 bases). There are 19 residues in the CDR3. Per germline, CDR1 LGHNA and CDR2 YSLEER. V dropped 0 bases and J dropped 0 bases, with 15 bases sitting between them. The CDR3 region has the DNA TGCGCCAGCAGCCAAGACCTGCGTGGGACTTCCTCTGGGGCCAACGTCCTGACTTTC. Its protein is CASSQDLRGTSSGANVLTF.

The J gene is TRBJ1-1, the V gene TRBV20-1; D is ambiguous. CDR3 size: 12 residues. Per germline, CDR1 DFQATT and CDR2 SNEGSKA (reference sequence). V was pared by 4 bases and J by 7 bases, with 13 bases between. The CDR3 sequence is CSANTGPGEAFF. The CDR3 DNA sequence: TGCAGTGCTAATACCGGCCCTGGTGAAGCTTTCTTT.

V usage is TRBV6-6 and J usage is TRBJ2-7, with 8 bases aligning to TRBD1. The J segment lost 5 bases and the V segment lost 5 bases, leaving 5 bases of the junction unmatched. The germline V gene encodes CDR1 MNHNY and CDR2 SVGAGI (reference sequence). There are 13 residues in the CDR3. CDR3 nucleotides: TGTGCCAGCAGTCTGGACAGGGTGAACGAGCAGTACTTC. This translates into CASSLDRVNEQYF.

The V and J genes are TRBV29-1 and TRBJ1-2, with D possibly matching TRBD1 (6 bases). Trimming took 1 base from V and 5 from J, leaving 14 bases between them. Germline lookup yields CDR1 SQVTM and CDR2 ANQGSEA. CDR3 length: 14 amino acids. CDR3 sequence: CSVEVEGQGYGYTF. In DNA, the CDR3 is TGCAGCGTTGAAGTAGAAGGGCAGGGGTATGGCTACACCTTC.

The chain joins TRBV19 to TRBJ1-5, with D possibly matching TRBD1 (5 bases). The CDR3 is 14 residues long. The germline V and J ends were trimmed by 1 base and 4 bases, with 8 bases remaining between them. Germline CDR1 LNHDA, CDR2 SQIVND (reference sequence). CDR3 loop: CASSIAPGNQPQHF. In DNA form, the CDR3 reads TGTGCCAGTAGTATAGCCCCAGGGAATCAGCCCCAGCATTTT.

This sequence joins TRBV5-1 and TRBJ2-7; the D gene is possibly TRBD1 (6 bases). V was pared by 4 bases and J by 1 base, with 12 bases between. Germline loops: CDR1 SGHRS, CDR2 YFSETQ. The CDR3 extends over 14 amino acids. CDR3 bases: TGCGCCAGCAGCGTCGACAGGAATTCCTACGAGCAGTACTTC. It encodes CASSVDRNSYEQYF.

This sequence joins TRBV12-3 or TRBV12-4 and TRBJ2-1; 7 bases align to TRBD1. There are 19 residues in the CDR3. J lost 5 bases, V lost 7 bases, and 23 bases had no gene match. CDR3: CASTPKQGVSGLPNNEQFF. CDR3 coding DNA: TGTGCCAGCACCCCAAAGCAGGGGGTAAGCGGTCTCCCCAACAATGAGCAGTTCTTC.

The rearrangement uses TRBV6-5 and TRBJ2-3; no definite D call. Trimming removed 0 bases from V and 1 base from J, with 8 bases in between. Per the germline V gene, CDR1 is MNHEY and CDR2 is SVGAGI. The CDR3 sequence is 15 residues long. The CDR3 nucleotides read TGTGCCAGCAGTTACTCGGCAGGACGCACAGATACGCAGTATTTT. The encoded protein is CASSYSAGRTDTQYF.

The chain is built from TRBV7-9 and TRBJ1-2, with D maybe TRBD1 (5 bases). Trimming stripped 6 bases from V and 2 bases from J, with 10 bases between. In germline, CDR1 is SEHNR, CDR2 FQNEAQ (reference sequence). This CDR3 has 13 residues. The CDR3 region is CASRPTENYGYTF. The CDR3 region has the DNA TGTGCCAGCAGGCCGACAGAAAACTATGGCTACACCTTC.

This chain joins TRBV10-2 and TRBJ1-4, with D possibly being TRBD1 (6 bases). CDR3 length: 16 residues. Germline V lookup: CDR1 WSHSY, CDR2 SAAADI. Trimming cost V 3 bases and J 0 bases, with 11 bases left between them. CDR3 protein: CASSDRDTATNEKLFF. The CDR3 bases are TGCGCCAGCAGTGACCGGGACACTGCAACTAATGAAAAACTGTTTTTT.

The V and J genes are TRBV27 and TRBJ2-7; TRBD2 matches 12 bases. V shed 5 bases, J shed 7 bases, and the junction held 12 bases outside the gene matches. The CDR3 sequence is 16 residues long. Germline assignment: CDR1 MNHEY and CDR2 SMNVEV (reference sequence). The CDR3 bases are TGTGCCAGCAGTCAACGCTCGACTAGCGGGAGCGGTGAGCAGTACTTC. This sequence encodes CASSQRSTSGSGEQYF.

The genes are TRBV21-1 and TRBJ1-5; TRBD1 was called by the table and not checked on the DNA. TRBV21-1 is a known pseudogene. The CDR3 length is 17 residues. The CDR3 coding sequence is TGTGCCAGCAGCAAAGCGCTTCGGGGGACAGACAATCAGCCCCAGCATTTT. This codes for CASSKALRGTDNQPQHF.

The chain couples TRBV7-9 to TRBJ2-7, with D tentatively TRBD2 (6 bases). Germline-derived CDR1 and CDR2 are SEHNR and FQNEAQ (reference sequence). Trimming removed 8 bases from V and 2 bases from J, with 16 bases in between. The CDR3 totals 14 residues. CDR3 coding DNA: TGTGCCAGCGATCCCGGGGACTCCCCCTACGAGCAGTACTTC. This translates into CASDPGDSPYEQYF.

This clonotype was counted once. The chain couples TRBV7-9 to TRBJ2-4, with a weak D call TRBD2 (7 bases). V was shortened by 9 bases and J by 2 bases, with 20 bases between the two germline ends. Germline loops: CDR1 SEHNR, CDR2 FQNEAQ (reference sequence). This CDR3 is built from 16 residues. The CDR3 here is CASSPRGEGPKNIQYF. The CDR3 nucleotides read TGTGCCAGTTCACCTAGGGGGGAGGGCCCCAAAAACATTCAGTACTTC. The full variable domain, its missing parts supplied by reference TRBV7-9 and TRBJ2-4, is DTGVSQNPRHKITKRGQNVTFRCDPISEHNRLYWYRQTLGQGPEFLTYFQNEAQLEKSRLLSDRFSAERPKGSFSTLEIQRTEQGDSAMYLCASSPRGEGPKNIQYFGAGTRLSVL.

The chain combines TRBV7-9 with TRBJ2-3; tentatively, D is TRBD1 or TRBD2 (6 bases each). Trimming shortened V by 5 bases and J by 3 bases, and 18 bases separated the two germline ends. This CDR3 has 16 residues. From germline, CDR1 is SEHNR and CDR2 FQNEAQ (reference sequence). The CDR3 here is CASSRLGGPATDTQYF. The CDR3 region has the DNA TGTGCCAGCAGCCGCCTTGGGGGGCCCGCGACAGATACGCAGTATTTT.

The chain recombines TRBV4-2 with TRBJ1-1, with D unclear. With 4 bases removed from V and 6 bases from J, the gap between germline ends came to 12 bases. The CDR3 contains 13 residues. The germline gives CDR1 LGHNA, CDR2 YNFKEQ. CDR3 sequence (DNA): TGTGCCAGCAGCCCACTAACGACCGCTGAAGCTTTCTTT. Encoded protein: CASSPLTTAEAFF.

The CDR3 DNA reads as TGTGCCAGCAGCGCAGAGGGCCATAGCAATCAGCCCCAGCATTTT. Translation: CASSAEGHSNQPQHF. V and J are TRBV9 and TRBJ1-5; D remains unclear. Trimming stripped 3 bases from V and 0 bases from J, with 10 bases between. The CDR3 loop spans 15 amino acids. Germline-derived CDR1 and CDR2 are SGDLS and YYNGEE.

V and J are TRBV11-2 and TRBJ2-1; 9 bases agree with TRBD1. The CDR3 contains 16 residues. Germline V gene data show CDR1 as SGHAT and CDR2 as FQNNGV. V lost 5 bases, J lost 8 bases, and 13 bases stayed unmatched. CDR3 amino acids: CASSPLPGTGSDEQFF. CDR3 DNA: TGTGCCAGCAGCCCACTACCCGGGACAGGGTCTGATGAGCAGTTCTTC.

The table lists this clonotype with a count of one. The CDR3 nucleotides are TGTGCCAGCAGGGAGACTAGTTGGCCCGGGGAGCTGTTTTTT. This sequence encodes CASRETSWPGELFF. V is TRBV2 and J is TRBJ2-2, with a tentative D call TRBD2 (6 bases). V was pared by 6 bases and J by 6 bases, with 14 bases between. CDR1 SNHLY and CDR2 FYNNEI come from the germline V gene. CDR3 size: 14 residues.

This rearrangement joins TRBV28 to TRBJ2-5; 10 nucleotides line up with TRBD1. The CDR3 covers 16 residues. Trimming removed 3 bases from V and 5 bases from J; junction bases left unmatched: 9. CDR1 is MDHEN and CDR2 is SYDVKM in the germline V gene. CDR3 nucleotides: TGTGCCAGCAGTTTGTCCGGGACAGGGGCGGCGGAGACCCAGTACTTC. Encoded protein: CASSLSGTGAAETQYF. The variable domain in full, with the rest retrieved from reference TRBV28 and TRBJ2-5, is DVKVTQSSRYLVKRTGEKVFLECVQDMDHENMFWYRQDPGLGLRLIYFSYDVKMKEKGDIPEGYSVSREKKERFSLILESASTNQTSMYLCASSLSGTGAAETQYFGPGTRLLVL.

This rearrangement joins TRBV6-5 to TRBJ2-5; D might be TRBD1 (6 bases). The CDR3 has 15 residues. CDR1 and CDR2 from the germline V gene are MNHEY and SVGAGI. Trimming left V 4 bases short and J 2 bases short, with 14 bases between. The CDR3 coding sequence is TGTGCCAGCAGTTCACAGCAGGGGCTGCAAGAGACCCAGTACTTC. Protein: CASSSQQGLQETQYF.

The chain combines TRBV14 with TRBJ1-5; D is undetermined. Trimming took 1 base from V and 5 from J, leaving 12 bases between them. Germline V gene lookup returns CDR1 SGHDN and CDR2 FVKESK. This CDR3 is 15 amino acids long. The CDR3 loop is CASSQAGIGDQPQHF. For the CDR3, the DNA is TGTGCCAGCAGCCAAGCGGGGATAGGAGATCAGCCCCAGCATTTT.

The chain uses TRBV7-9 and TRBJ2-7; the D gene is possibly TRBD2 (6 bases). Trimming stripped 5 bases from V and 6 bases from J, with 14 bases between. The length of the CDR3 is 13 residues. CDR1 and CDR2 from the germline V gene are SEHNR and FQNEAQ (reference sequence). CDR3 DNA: TGTGCCAGCAGCCCCCCCGGAGGGCCCGAGCAGTACTTC. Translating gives CASSPPGGPEQYF. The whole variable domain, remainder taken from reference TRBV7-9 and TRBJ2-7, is DTGVSQNPRHKITKRGQNVTFRCDPISEHNRLYWYRQTLGQGPEFLTYFQNEAQLEKSRLLSDRFSAERPKGSFSTLEIQRTEQGDSAMYLCASSPPGGPEQYFGPGTRLTVT.

In DNA, the CDR3 is TGTGCCAGCTCACCAGAAGGGACTTCCTCCTACAATGAGCAGTTCTTC. As protein: CASSPEGTSSYNEQFF. V is TRBV18 and J is TRBJ2-1; the D gene is possibly TRBD2 (6 bases). The V end lost 2 bases, the J end lost 0 bases, and 11 bases lay between the germline ends. The CDR3 has 16 residues. Germline V gene sequence: CDR1 KGHSH, CDR2 LQKENI.

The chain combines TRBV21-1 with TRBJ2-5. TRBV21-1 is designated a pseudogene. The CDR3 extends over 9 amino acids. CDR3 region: CSSIETQYF. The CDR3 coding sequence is TGTTCCAGCATCGAGACCCAGTACTTC.